This entry describes one T cell receptor beta chain. With 4 bases clipped from V and 1 base from J, the junction kept 5 bases outside the gene matches. Per germline, CDR1 LNHDA and CDR2 SQIVND (reference sequence). The CDR3 sequence is 16 residues long. These data originate in a study of blood T cell repertoires in COVID-19. Measured with immunoSEQ multiplex PCR; TCRdb has only the in-frame clones, and not every one. Of around 220,000 clones listed, roughly 80% are singletons. This TCR was sampled from a woman of 80 years or more with acute or convalescent COVID-19. The sample was peripheral blood. J is TRBJ1-4 and V is TRBV19, with 8 nucleotides matching TRBD1. The CDR3 reads CASSSGQGGTNEKLFF. CDR3 bases: TGTGCCAGTAGTAGTGGACAGGGAGGAACTAATGAAAAACTGTTTTTT.